The 29 T cell receptor beta chains presented below share a single source sample, sequenced in a study of blood T cell repertoires in COVID-19. Method: immunoSEQ multiplex PCR; TCRdb's copy keeps in-frame clones and lacks some. The sample has approximately 66,000 clones; around 90% are singletons. Sequencing input: peripheral blood. The receptors here all came from a human donor with active COVID-19. The donor label of this sample is uncertain.

This clone occurred once. V is TRBV7-3 and J is TRBJ2-1, with D hard to call. V was trimmed by 2 bases and J by 2 bases, leaving 4 bases between them. This CDR3 comprises 13 residues. Germline-derived CDR1 and CDR2 are SGHTA and FQGTGA. The CDR3 loop is CASSLETYNEQFF. CDR3 bases: TGTGCCAGCAGCTTAGAGACCTACAATGAGCAGTTCTTC.

The genes are TRBV6-5 and TRBJ1-2; 9 bases fit TRBD1. The V gene end was trimmed by 11 bases and the J gene end by 9 bases; junction bases not matched to a gene: 7. Per the germline V gene, CDR1 is MNHEY and CDR2 is SVGAGI. CDR3 length equals 11 residues. The CDR3 DNA reads TGTGCCGAAGGACAGGGGAAGCGCTACACCTTC. It yields the protein CAEGQGKRYTF.

This clone has just one count. V gene TRBV18 combines with J gene TRBJ1-2; the D gene is possibly TRBD1 (5 bases). Germline V gene lookup returns CDR1 KGHSH and CDR2 LQKENI. This CDR3 is built from 18 residues. The ends were cut back, 5 bases at V and 2 bases at J, with 24 bases in the middle. CDR3 nucleotides: TGTGCCAGCTCATCTCAGACAGTCCTTCTTCTTCCCAACTATGGCTACACCTTC. This encodes CASSSQTVLLLPNYGYTF.

V is TRBV4-3 and J is TRBJ2-2; D gene unclear. V was shortened by 0 bases and J by 4 bases, with 6 bases between the two germline ends. Germline loops: CDR1 LGHNA, CDR2 YSLEER. The length of the CDR3 is 14 residues. The CDR3 nucleotides are TGCGCCAGCAGCCAAGATGTCTTCACCGGGGAGCTGTTTTTT. Protein product: CASSQDVFTGELFF.

This chain uses TRBV4-2 with TRBJ1-2; D is perhaps TRBD1 (6 bases). CDR3 length: 14 residues. From germline, CDR1 is LGHNA and CDR2 YNFKEQ. The V end lost 11 bases, the J end lost 2 bases, and 18 bases lay between the germline ends. In DNA form, the CDR3 reads TGTGCCCACAAGCGACAGGACAAAAACTATGGCTACACCTTC. It specifies CAHKRQDKNYGYTF.

This chain links TRBV28 with TRBJ2-5; 7 bases fit TRBD1. V lost 2 bases and J lost 5; bases outside the gene matches: 5. The germline gives CDR1 MDHEN, CDR2 SYDVKM. This CDR3 is 14 amino acids long. DNA of the CDR3: TGTGCCAGCAGTTTAAGCGGCAGGGGGGAGACCCAGTACTTC. Translating it yields CASSLSGRGETQYF.

This chain uses TRBV6-5 with TRBJ1-5, with 9 bases aligning to TRBD1. Unmatched junction bases numbered 6, after V lost 4 bases and J lost 2 bases. Germline V lookup: CDR1 MNHEY, CDR2 SVGAGI. CDR3 length: 16 amino acids. The CDR3 DNA follows: TGTGCCAGCAGTTCCACAGGGGGCTGGGGCAATCAGCCCCAGCATTTT. This sequence encodes CASSSTGGWGNQPQHF.

The rearrangement links TRBV4-1 to TRBJ2-3; 10 nucleotides agree with TRBD2. CDR3 length equals 16 residues. The germline CDR1 and CDR2 sequences are MGHRA and YSYEKL. The V gene end was trimmed by 4 bases and the J gene end by 10 bases; junction bases not matched to a gene: 14. The DNA for the CDR3 is TGCGCCAGCAGCCCAATGGCTAGCGGGAGTAATGCCGCGCAGTATTTT. It specifies CASSPMASGSNAAQYF.

The chain recombines TRBV10-3 with TRBJ2-3; TRBD1 matches at 8 bases. The germline CDR1 and CDR2 sequences are ENHRY and SYGVKD. The CDR3 extends over 15 amino acids. V shed 5 bases, J shed 3 bases, and the junction held 7 bases outside the gene matches. The chain's CDR3 is CAISPGQGSTDTQYF. CDR3 DNA sequence: TGTGCCATCAGTCCCGGACAGGGAAGTACAGATACGCAGTATTTT.

This rearrangement joins TRBV6-5 to TRBJ1-6; D possibly corresponds to TRBD1 (6 bases). Looked up from germline, CDR1 is MNHEY and CDR2 is SVGAGI. This CDR3 comprises 13 residues. V was cut by 6 bases and J by 7 bases, with 10 bases left in between. CDR3 protein: CASRTDSNSPLHF. DNA for the CDR3: TGTGCCAGCAGAACGGACAGCAATTCACCCCTCCACTTT.

The rearrangement links TRBV3-1 (or the pseudogene TRBV3-2) to TRBJ2-2; D is possibly TRBD1 (5 bases). V was trimmed by 1 base and J by 6 bases, leaving 9 bases between them. This CDR3 contains 14 residues. Germline-derived CDR1 and CDR2 are LGHDT and YNNKEL (reference sequence). DNA of the CDR3: TGTGCCAGCAGCCAAGTTCCCAGGGCCGGGGAGCTGTTTTTT. The encoded protein is CASSQVPRAGELFF.

The chain couples TRBV27 to TRBJ2-2; 7 bases align to TRBD2. With 4 bases clipped from V and 5 bases from J, the junction kept 7 bases outside the gene matches. Germline-derived CDR1 and CDR2 are MNHEY and SMNVEV (reference sequence). The CDR3 sequence is 15 residues long. The CDR3 nucleotides are TGTGCCAGCAGTTCGACCCCGGGGGGTACCGGGGAGCTGTTTTTT. Translation: CASSSTPGGTGELFF.

The J gene is TRBJ2-5, the V gene TRBV19, with 11 bases that match TRBD1. This CDR3 comprises 17 residues. Trimming took 4 bases from V and 5 from J; bases not matched to a gene: 12. Looked up from germline, CDR1 is LNHDA and CDR2 is SQIVND (reference sequence). The CDR3 DNA follows: TGTGCCAGTAGTACGGGCCGGAGGACAGGGGGCACGGAGACCCAGTACTTC. The encoded protein is CASSTGRRTGGTETQYF.

The genes are TRBV29-1 and TRBJ2-5; weak D call: TRBD2 (7 bases). CDR1 is SQVTM, CDR2 ANQGSEA, per germline. The CDR3 contains 15 residues. V was pared by 6 bases and J by 8 bases, with 25 bases between. The CDR3 sequence is CSVGTRGAGGGTQYF. CDR3 coding DNA: TGCAGCGTCGGGACTCGGGGGGCCGGAGGGGGTACCCAGTACTTC.

The V gene is TRBV12-3 or TRBV12-4, the J gene TRBJ2-2; 8 bases agree with TRBD1. CDR3 size: 13 residues. J gave up 6 bases and V 7 bases, and 4 bases lay outside the gene matches. CDR3 sequence (DNA): TGTGCCAGCATACCACAGGGGGCCGGGGAGCTGTTTTTT. Its protein product is CASIPQGAGELFF.

The rearrangement links TRBV7-9 to TRBJ1-2; 9 bases fit TRBD1. Germline CDR1 is SEHNR and CDR2 is FQNEAQ (reference sequence). This CDR3 comprises 15 residues. Losses at the gene ends were 5 bases for V and 6 bases for J; bases not matched to a gene: 10. The CDR3 DNA follows: TGTGCCAGCAGCCCCACCGGGACAGGGAGTAATGGCTACACCTTC. This codes for CASSPTGTGSNGYTF. The full variable domain, rest sourced from reference TRBV7-9 and TRBJ1-2, is DTGVSQNPRHKITKRGQNVTFRCDPISEHNRLYWYRQTLGQGPEFLTYFQNEAQLEKSRLLSDRFSAERPKGSFSTLEIQRTEQGDSAMYLCASSPTGTGSNGYTFGSGTRLTVV.

The rearrangement links TRBV27 to TRBJ1-4; possible D gene TRBD1, 6 bases. Trimming left V 5 bases short and J 1 base short, with 17 bases between. Germline CDR1 is MNHEY and CDR2 is SMNVEV (reference sequence). CDR3 size: 17 residues. The CDR3 sequence is CASSRTGQIVTNEKLFF. CDR3 DNA sequence: TGTGCCAGCAGTCGTACAGGGCAGATCGTAACTAATGAAAAACTGTTTTTT.

This rearrangement joins TRBV5-6 to TRBJ1-4; TRBD1 might be the D (5 bases). CDR1 and CDR2 (germline): SGHDT, YYEEEE. The V gene lost 6 bases and the J gene lost 7 bases, with 22 bases spanning the gap. The CDR3 sequence is 16 residues long. This chain's CDR3 is CASTKTTGTTAEKLFF. In nucleotides, the CDR3 is TGTGCCAGCACCAAAACCACCGGGACTACGGCTGAAAAACTGTTTTTT.

As for this clone: A read error may produce the germline difference seen at one junction end. The rearrangement links TRBV25-1 to TRBJ2-7; no reliable D call. The CDR3 consists of 13 residues. CDR1 is MGHDK and CDR2 is SYGVNS in the germline V gene. CDR3 sequence reads: CASSEYELLGTVF. The DNA of the CDR3 is TGTGCCAGCAGTGAATACGAGCTGCTCGGTACTGTCTTC.

The rearrangement joins TRBV29-1 to TRBJ2-1, with 8 bases lining up with TRBD1. CDR3 length: 12 amino acids. J gave up 3 bases and V 6 bases, and 1 base lay outside the gene matches. Per germline, CDR1 SQVTM and CDR2 ANQGSEA. Here the CDR3 DNA reads TGCAGCGTCGGACAGGGCTACAATGAGCAGTTCTTC. Encoded protein: CSVGQGYNEQFF.

V and J are TRBV19 and TRBJ2-6; 11 bases match TRBD2. The CDR3 spans 19 residues. Per the germline V gene, CDR1 is LNHDA and CDR2 is SQIVND (reference sequence). V dropped 5 bases and J dropped 0; count of bases not matched to a gene: 9. The CDR3 coding sequence is TGTGCCAGTAGTTTAACTAGCGGGGGACCTTTCTCTGGGGCCAACGTCCTGACTTTC. Protein sequence: CASSLTSGGPFSGANVLTF.

The V gene is TRBV18, the J gene TRBJ1-2; tentative D call: TRBD1 (6 bases). The V gene's germline CDR1 is KGHSH and CDR2 LQKENI. Trimming took off 3 bases at V and 2 bases at J, with 16 bases between the two ends. The CDR3 contains 16 residues. The CDR3 is CASSPPGVTGNYGYTF. CDR3 sequence (DNA): TGTGCCAGCTCACCCCCCGGCGTTACAGGGAACTATGGCTACACCTTC.

This sequence joins TRBV5-5 and TRBJ2-1; D is possibly TRBD1 (7 bases). V was trimmed by 5 bases and J by 6 bases, leaving 9 bases between them. The germline gives CDR1 SGHKS, CDR2 YYEKEE (reference sequence). CDR3 size: 12 residues. This chain's CDR3 is CASSQGGNEQFF. The CDR3 DNA sequence: TGTGCCAGCAGTCAGGGGGGCAATGAGCAGTTCTTC.

This chain links TRBV29-1 with TRBJ1-2, with 7 nucleotides matching TRBD1. The V segment lost 7 bases and the J segment 4 bases; nucleotides outside the gene matches: 9. Germline V gene data show CDR1 as SQVTM and CDR2 as ANQGSEA. The CDR3 covers 13 residues. The DNA of the CDR3 is TGCAGCGCCGATAGACAGGGACCCTATGGCTACACCTTC. Its translation: CSADRQGPYGYTF.

The rearrangement joins TRBV7-2 to TRBJ2-7; a possible D gene is TRBD1 (6 bases). Per the germline V gene, CDR1 is SGHTA and CDR2 is FQGNSA. V lost 7 bases and J lost 0, with 10 bases in between. The CDR3 is 13 residues long. The CDR3 spells CASNPDSSYEQYF. The CDR3 region has the DNA TGTGCCAGCAACCCGGACAGCTCCTACGAGCAGTACTTC.

V is TRBV5-1 and J is TRBJ2-3, with TRBD2 identical over 9 bases. The CDR3 has 17 residues. The V segment lost 3 bases and the J segment 2 bases; nucleotides outside the gene matches: 10. CDR1 SGHRS and CDR2 YFSETQ come from the germline V gene. The CDR3 loop reads CASSSLRLADTTDTQYF. The CDR3 DNA sequence: TGCGCCAGCAGCTCCCTTCGACTAGCGGATACCACAGATACGCAGTATTTT.

V and J are TRBV7-3 and TRBJ2-2, with 8 bases that match TRBD1. Germline V gene sequence: CDR1 SGHTA, CDR2 FQGTGA. Trimming at V came to 5 bases and at J to 7 bases, leaving 9 bases not matched to a gene. This CDR3 region has 15 residues. In nucleotides, the CDR3 is TGTGCCAGCAGCCAGGCAGGGGGCGCCGGCGGGGAGCTGTTTTTT. Its protein is CASSQAGGAGGELFF.

The chain links TRBV7-6 to TRBJ2-7; 9 bases map to TRBD2. The CDR3 is 16 residues long. The trim removed 1 base at V and 5 bases at J, leaving 9 bases unmatched. The V gene's germline CDR1 is SGHVS and CDR2 FNYEAQ. As DNA, the CDR3 is TGTGCCAGCAGCTTAGGTGGCGGGAGGGCCCTCGACGAGCAGTACTTC. Encoded protein: CASSLGGGRALDEQYF.

The chain recombines TRBV6-5 with TRBJ1-2; TRBD1 is a possible D gene (5 bases). This CDR3 has 15 residues. V shed 2 bases and J shed 1 base, with 11 bases lying between them. Germline V gene lookup returns CDR1 MNHEY and CDR2 SVGAGI. CDR3 nucleotides: TGTGCCAGCAGTTACAAGAACCAGGGTAACTATGGCTACACCTTC. Translation gives CASSYKNQGNYGYTF.